This T cell receptor (beta chain) was retrieved from a study of shared clonotypes between healthy human individuals. Germline loops: CDR1 SGHRS, CDR2 YFSETQ. The CDR3 extends over 16 amino acids. Trimming cost V 3 bases and J 4 bases; bases outside gene matches: 10. Profiling relied on immunoSEQ multiplex PCR, and the TCRdb table lists in-frame clones only, not all of them. The sample lists about 2.1 million clones, more than 85% occurring once. CD8 cells classed as naive were CD45RO-negative and positively selected for CCR7, excluding terminally differentiated effector memory CD45RA+ cells. The sample was naive CD8+ T cells from PBMCs. The clonotype was recovered from a man aged 18 to 30 in good health. Some clones in this sample may be carry-over from other donors' samples. V gene TRBV5-1 combines with J gene TRBJ2-1; TRBD1 agrees at 7 bases. The CDR3 sequence is CASSSDRAENYNEQFF. DNA of the CDR3: TGCGCCAGCAGCTCTGACAGGGCTGAGAATTACAATGAGCAGTTCTTC.